This T cell receptor (beta chain) was retrieved from a study of cytomegalovirus exposure and HLA in healthy donors. V was trimmed by 2 bases and J by 5 bases, leaving 13 bases between them. Germline CDR1 SGHNT, CDR2 YYREEE (reference sequence). The CDR3 loop spans 14 amino acids. The PCR used 60 Vbeta and 13 Jbeta primers. TCRdb's table, derived via immunoSEQ multiplex PCR, lists solely in-frame clones and lacks some. In the table there are 90,000 to 100,000 clones, around 69% of which are singletons. Sequenced: PBMCs. This chain links TRBV5-4 with TRBJ2-5, with D tentatively TRBD1 (5 bases). The sequence derives from a young man in good health and CMV-seronegative. CDR3 nucleotides: TGTGCCAGCAGCTTCCAGGGTGGATGGGAGACCCAGTACTTC. Its translation is CASSFQGGWETQYF.